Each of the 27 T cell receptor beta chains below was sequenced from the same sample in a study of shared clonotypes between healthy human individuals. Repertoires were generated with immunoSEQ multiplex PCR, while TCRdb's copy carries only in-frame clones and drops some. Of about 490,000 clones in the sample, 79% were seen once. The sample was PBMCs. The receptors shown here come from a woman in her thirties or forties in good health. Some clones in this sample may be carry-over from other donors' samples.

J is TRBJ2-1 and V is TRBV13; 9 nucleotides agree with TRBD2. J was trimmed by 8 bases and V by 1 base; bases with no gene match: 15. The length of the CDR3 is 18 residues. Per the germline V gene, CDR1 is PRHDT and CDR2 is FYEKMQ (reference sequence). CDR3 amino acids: CASSLAPLGSGRFYEQFF. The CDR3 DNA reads TGTGCCAGCAGCTTAGCCCCGCTGGGAAGCGGGAGGTTCTATGAGCAGTTCTTC.

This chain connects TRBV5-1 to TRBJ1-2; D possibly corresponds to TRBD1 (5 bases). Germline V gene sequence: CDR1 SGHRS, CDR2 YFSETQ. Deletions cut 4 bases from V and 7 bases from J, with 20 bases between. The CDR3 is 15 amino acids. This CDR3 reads CASSTGDSGAVGYTF. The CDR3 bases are TGCGCCAGCAGCACCGGAGACAGCGGGGCGGTTGGCTACACCTTC.

CDR3 sequence reads: CASSRARGAYEQYF. CDR3 in DNA: TGTGCCAGTAGTCGGGCCAGGGGCGCCTACGAGCAGTACTTC. The chain is built from TRBV19 and TRBJ2-7, with D tentatively TRBD1 (6 bases). The germline V gene has CDR1 LNHDA and CDR2 SQIVND (reference sequence). The length of the CDR3 is 14 residues. V lost 5 bases to trimming and J lost 2 bases, with 13 bases between them.

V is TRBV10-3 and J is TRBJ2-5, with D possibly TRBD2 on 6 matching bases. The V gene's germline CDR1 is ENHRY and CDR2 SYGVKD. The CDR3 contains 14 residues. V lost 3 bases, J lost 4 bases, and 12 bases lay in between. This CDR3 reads CAISDGGRGETQYF. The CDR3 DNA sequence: TGTGCCATCAGTGATGGAGGGCGGGGAGAGACCCAGTACTTC.

DNA of the CDR3: TGTGCCTGGAGTGTTGCGGGGGGCGGTGGCTACACCTTC. Protein product: CAWSVAGGGGYTF. The chain employs TRBV30 and TRBJ1-2; D is perhaps TRBD1 (6 bases). Germline V gene lookup returns CDR1 GTSNPN and CDR2 SVGIG (reference sequence). Trimming shortened V by 0 bases and J by 7 bases, and 12 bases separated the two germline ends. The CDR3 extends over 13 amino acids. The full variable domain, with the rest looked up from reference TRBV30 and TRBJ1-2, is SQTIHQWPATLVQPVGSPLSLECTVEGTSNPNLYWYRQAAGRGLQLLFYSVGIGQISSEVPQNLSASRPQDRQFILSSKKLLLSDSGFYLCAWSVAGGGGYTFGSGTRLTVV.

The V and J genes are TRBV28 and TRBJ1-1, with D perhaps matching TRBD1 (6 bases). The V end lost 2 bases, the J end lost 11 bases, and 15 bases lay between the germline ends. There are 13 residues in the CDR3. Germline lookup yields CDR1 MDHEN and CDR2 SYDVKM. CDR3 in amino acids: CASSLAGDPGAFF. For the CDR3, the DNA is TGTGCCAGCAGTTTAGCAGGGGACCCCGGGGCTTTCTTT.

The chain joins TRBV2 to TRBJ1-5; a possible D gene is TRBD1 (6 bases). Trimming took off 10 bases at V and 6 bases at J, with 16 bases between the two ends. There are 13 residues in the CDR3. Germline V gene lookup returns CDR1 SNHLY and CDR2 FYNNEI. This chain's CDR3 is CATQGRISQPQHF. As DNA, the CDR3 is TGTGCCACCCAGGGGAGGATCAGTCAGCCCCAGCATTTT.

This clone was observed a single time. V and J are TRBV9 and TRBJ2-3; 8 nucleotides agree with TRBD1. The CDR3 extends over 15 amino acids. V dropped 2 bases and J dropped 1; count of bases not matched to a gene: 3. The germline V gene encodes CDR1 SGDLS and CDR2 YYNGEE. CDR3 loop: CASSVSGGGTDTQYF. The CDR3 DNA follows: TGTGCCAGCAGCGTGTCAGGGGGCGGCACAGATACGCAGTATTTT.

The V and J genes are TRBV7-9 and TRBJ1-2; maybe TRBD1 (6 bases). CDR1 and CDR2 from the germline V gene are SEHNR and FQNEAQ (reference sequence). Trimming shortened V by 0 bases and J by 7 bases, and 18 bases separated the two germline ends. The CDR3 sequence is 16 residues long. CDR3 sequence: CASSLAVGGQSSGYTF. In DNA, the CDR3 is TGTGCCAGCAGCTTAGCTGTAGGCGGACAGAGTAGTGGCTACACCTTC.

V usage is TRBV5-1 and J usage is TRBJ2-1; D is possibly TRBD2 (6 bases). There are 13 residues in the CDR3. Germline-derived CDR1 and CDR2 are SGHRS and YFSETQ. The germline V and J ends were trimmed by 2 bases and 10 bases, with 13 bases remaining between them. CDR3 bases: TGCGCCAGCAGCTTCGGGGACTCCCGGGAGCAGTTCTTC. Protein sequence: CASSFGDSREQFF. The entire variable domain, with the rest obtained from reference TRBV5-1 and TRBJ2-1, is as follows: KAGVTQTPRYLIKTRGQQVTLSCSPISGHRSVSWYQQTPGQGLQFLFEYFSETQRNKGNFPGRFSGRQFSNSRSEMNVSTLELGDSALYLCASSFGDSREQFFGPGTRLTVL.

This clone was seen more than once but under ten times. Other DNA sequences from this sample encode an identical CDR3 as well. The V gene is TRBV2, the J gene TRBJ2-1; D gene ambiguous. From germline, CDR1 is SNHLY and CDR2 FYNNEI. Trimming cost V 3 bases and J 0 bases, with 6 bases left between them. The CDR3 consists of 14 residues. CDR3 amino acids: CASSERSSYNEQFF. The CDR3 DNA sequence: TGTGCCAGCAGTGAGAGGAGCTCCTACAATGAGCAGTTCTTC.

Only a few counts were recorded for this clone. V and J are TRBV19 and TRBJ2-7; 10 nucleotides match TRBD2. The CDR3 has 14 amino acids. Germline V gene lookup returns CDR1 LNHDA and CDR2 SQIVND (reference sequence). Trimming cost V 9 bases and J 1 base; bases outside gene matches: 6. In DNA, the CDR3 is TGTGCCAGCAGTGGGACTAGCGTTTCCTACGAGCAGTACTTC. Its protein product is CASSGTSVSYEQYF.

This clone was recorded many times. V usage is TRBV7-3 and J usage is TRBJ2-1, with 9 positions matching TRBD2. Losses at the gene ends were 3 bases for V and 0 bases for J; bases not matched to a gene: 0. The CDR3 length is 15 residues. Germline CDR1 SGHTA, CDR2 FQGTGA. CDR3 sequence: CASSFSGSSYNEQFF. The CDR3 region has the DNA TGTGCCAGCAGCTTTAGCGGGAGCTCCTACAATGAGCAGTTCTTC.

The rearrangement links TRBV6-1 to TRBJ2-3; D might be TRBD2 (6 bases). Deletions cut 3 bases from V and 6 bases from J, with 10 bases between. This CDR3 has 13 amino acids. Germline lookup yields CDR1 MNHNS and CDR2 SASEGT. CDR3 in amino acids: CASSETRRDTQYF. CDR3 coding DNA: TGTGCCAGCAGTGAGACTAGGAGGGATACGCAGTATTTT.

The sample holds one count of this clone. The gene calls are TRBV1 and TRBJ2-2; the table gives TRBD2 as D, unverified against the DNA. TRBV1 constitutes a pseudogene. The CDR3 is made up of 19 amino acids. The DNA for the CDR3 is TGCACCAGCAGCCAACTACCCGGACTAGCGGGACGGAACACCGGGGAGCTGTTTTTT. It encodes CTSSQLPGLAGRNTGELFF.

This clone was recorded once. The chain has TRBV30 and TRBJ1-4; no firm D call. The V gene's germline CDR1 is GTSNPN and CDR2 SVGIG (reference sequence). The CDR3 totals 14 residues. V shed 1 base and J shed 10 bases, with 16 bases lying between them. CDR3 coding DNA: TGTGCCTGGAGTGGGTCCGTGGCCGGTCCAAAACTGTTTTTT. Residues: CAWSGSVAGPKLFF.

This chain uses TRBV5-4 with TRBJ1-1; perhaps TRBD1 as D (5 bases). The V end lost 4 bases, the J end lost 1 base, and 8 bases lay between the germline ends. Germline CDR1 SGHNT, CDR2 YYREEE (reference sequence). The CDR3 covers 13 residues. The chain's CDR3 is CASSEQENTEAFF. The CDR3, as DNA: TGTGCCAGCAGCGAACAGGAGAACACTGAAGCTTTCTTT.

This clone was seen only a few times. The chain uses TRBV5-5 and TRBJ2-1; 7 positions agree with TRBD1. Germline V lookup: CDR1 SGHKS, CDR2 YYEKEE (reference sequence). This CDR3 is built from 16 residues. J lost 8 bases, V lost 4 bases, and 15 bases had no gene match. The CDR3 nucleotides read TGTGCCAGCAGCGTGAACCCGGGACAGTCTCGCTATGAGCAGTTCTTC. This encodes CASSVNPGQSRYEQFF.

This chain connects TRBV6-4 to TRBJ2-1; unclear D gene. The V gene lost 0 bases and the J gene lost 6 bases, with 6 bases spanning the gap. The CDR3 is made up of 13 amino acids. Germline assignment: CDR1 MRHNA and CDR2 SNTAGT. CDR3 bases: TGTGCCAGCAGTGACTCGAATACCAATGAGCAGTTCTTC. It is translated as CASSDSNTNEQFF.

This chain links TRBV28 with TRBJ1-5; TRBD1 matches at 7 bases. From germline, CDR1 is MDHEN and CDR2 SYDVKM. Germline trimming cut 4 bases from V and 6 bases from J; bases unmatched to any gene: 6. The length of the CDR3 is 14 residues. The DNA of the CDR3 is TGTGCCAGCAGTTACGACAGGGTGGTTCAGCCCCAGCATTTT. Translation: CASSYDRVVQPQHF.

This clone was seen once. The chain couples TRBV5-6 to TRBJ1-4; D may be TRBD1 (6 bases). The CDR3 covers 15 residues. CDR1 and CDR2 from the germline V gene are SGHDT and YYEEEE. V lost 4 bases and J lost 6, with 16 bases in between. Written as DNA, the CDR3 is TGTGCCAGCAGCAAGGGCGGGGGGCCGTATGAAAAACTGTTTTTT. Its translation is CASSKGGGPYEKLFF. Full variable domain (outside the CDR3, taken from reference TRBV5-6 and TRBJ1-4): DAGVTQSPTHLIKTRGQQVTLRCSPKSGHDTVSWYQQALGQGPQFIFQYYEEEERQRGNFPDRFSGHQFPNYSSELNVNALLLGDSALYLCASSKGGGPYEKLFFGSGTQLSVL.

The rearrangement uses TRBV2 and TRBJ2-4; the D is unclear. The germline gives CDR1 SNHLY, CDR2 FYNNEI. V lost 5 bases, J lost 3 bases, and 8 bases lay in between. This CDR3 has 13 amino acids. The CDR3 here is CASSPGGKNIQYF. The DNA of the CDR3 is TGTGCCAGCAGTCCTGGCGGCAAAAACATTCAGTACTTC. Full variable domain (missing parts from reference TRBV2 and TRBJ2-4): EPEVTQTPSHQVTQMGQEVILRCVPISNHLYFYWYRQILGQKVEFLVSFYNNEISEKSEIFDDQFSVERPDGSNFTLKIRSTKLEDSAMYFCASSPGGKNIQYFGAGTRLSVL.

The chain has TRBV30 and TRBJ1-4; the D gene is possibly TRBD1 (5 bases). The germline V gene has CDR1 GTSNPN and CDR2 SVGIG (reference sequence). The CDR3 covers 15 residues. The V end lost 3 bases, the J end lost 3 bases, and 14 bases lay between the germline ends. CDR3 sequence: CAWSPGRAANEKLFF. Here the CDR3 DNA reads TGTGCCTGGAGCCCCGGCAGGGCTGCTAATGAAAAACTGTTTTTT.

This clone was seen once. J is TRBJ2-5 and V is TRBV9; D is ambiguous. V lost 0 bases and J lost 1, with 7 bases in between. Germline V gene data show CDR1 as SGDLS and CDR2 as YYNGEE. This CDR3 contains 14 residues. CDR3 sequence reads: CASSVAPVQETQYF. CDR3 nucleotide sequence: TGTGCCAGCAGCGTAGCTCCAGTCCAAGAGACCCAGTACTTC.

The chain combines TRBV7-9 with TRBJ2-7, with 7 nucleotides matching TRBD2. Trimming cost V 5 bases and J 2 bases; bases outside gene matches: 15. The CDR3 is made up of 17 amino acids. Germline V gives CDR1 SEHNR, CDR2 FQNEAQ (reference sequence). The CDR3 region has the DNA TGTGCCAGCAGCCCCCAGGGAGGCGGGAGATGGCCCTACGAGCAGTACTTC. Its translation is CASSPQGGGRWPYEQYF.

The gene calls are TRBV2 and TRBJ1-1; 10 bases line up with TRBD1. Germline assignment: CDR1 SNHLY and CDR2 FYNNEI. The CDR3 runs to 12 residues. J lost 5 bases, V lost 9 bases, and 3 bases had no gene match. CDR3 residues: CASGQGGTEAFF. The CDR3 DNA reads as TGTGCCAGTGGACAGGGGGGAACTGAAGCTTTCTTT.

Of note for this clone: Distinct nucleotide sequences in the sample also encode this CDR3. The CDR3 reads CASSPGSSYEQYF. CDR3 in DNA: TGTGCCAGCTCCCCGGGGAGTTCTTACGAGCAGTACTTC. The chain carries TRBV18 and TRBJ2-7, with a tentative D call TRBD2 (5 bases). The CDR3 contains 13 residues. The germline CDR1 and CDR2 sequences are KGHSH and LQKENI. Trimming removed 6 bases from V and 4 bases from J, with 13 bases in between.